These 8 T cell receptor beta chains were sequenced from one sample in a study of Tregs in tolerant kidney transplant recipients (dated by TCRdb to 2018 to 2020). Read against the paper, the sample's time point label means: 6 months after combined kidney and bone marrow transplant. The transplants used related donors along with nonmyeloablative bone marrow transplantation, and in the human trials mixed chimerism was transient. Libraries were built with the immunoSEQ multiplex PCR assay. TCRdb took over this immuneACCESS table, retaining in-frame rearrangements with V and J assigned. Such tables are incomplete; in checked studies, under half of the missing clones stem from an unresolved V gene, and the remainder is unexplained. This sample gives 50,000 to 65,000 clones in total; more than 70% of them show up just once. The ten largest clones add up to about 3.8% of the sample. Source: CD4+ T cells from blood (PBMCs), taken 6 months after the transplant. Receptors were obtained from a human patient who received a combined kidney and bone marrow transplant. Once a transplant has taken place, some T cells may be donor derived.

The chain is built from TRBV7-2 and TRBJ2-1, with TRBD1 matching over 7 bases. The germline gives CDR1 SGHTA, CDR2 FQGNSA. The J segment lost 4 bases and the V segment lost 5 bases, leaving 8 bases of the junction unmatched. CDR3 size: 15 residues. As DNA, the CDR3 is TGTGCCAGCAGCGTAGGACAGGTCTCGTACAATGAGCAGTTCTTC. Its translation: CASSVGQVSYNEQFF.

This clone was counted a single time. The V gene is TRBV6-5, the J gene TRBJ2-7, with D uncertain. Trimming removed 0 bases from V and 3 bases from J, with 9 bases in between. Germline V gene sequence: CDR1 MNHEY, CDR2 SVGAGI. CDR3 length: 14 amino acids. CDR3: CASSYSTWSYEQYF. Here the CDR3 DNA reads TGTGCCAGCAGTTACTCGACTTGGAGCTACGAGCAGTACTTC.

The V gene is TRBV6-4, the J gene TRBJ2-3, with D maybe TRBD2 (5 bases). The CDR3 is 13 amino acids. Germline V gene sequence: CDR1 MRHNA, CDR2 SNTAGT. Trimming shortened V by 5 bases and J by 0 bases, and 6 bases separated the two germline ends. For the CDR3, the DNA is TGTGCCAGCAGTAGGGAGAGCACAGATACGCAGTATTTT. Protein sequence: CASSRESTDTQYF.

The rearrangement uses TRBV29-1 and TRBJ1-4; 7 bases are shared with TRBD1. CDR3 length: 16 residues. CDR1 is SQVTM and CDR2 is ANQGSEA in the germline V gene. J was trimmed by 3 bases and V by 0 bases; bases with no gene match: 7. CDR3 in DNA: TGCAGCGTTGAAGATCCCAGGGGGGCACCTAATGAAAAACTGTTTTTT. Translation gives CSVEDPRGAPNEKLFF.

The V and J genes are TRBV29-1 and TRBJ2-7; D perhaps matches TRBD1 (7 bases). The germline gives CDR1 SQVTM, CDR2 ANQGSEA. Trimming removed 6 bases from V and 5 bases from J, with 20 bases in between. This CDR3 comprises 14 residues. CDR3: CSVWGSRGANEQYF. The DNA for the CDR3 is TGCAGCGTGTGGGGTTCCAGGGGGGCCAACGAGCAGTACTTC.

The chain carries TRBV5-1 and TRBJ1-1; weak D call: TRBD1 (5 bases). The germline V gene encodes CDR1 SGHRS and CDR2 YFSETQ. V was trimmed by 4 bases and J by 5 bases, leaving 15 bases between them. The CDR3 consists of 14 residues. CDR3 sequence reads: CASSDAGLLTEAFF. CDR3 coding DNA: TGCGCCAGCAGCGACGCGGGACTGTTGACTGAAGCTTTCTTT.

This clone was detected a few times. The chain links TRBV5-1 to TRBJ2-3; no firm D call. CDR3 length: 13 residues. V was shortened by 3 bases and J by 2 bases, with 7 bases between the two germline ends. Germline CDR1 SGHRS, CDR2 YFSETQ. DNA of the CDR3: TGCGCCAGCAGCTCACAGACCACAGATACGCAGTATTTT. It translates to CASSSQTTDTQYF.

About this clone itself: This same CDR3 is encoded by further DNA sequences in the sample. V gene TRBV18 combines with J gene TRBJ2-7, with 10 bases aligning to TRBD1. The germline CDR1 and CDR2 sequences are KGHSH and LQKENI. The CDR3 loop spans 14 amino acids. The J segment lost 3 bases and the V segment lost 6 bases, leaving 5 bases of the junction unmatched. This CDR3 reads CASSPGTGDYEQYF. Written as DNA, the CDR3 is TGTGCCAGCTCTCCCGGGACAGGGGACTACGAGCAGTACTTC. Together with reference TRBV18 and TRBJ2-7, the CDR3 gives the full variable domain: NAGVMQNPRHLVRRRGQEARLRCSPMKGHSHVYWYRQLPEEGLKFMVYLQKENIIDESGMPKERFSAEFPKEGPSILRIQQVVRGDSAAYFCASSPGTGDYEQYFGPGTRLTVT.